This passage covers 30 T cell receptor beta chains from one sample sequenced in a study of post-analysis software for immune sequencing data. Study-wide points: TRBV segments more frequent in patients than in controls numbered five and included TRBV5-6, TRBV5-1 and TRBV20-1.

Unique molecular identifiers were present in the TCR beta cDNA libraries. One entry per CDR3 protein, called by TCRdb with MiXCR from the PCR reads. The data show roughly 620,000 distinct CDR3 sequences, with roughly 47% seen just once and 1.7% held by the top ten. Their specific antigens are unknown. Material: blood. These receptors all stem from a girl between 5 and 17 years old with multiple sclerosis.

The chain is built from TRBV20-1 and TRBJ2-1, with a weak D call TRBD2 (6 bases). Per germline, CDR1 DFQATT and CDR2 SNEGSKA (reference sequence). The CDR3 is 14 residues long. CDR3 sequence (DNA): TGCAGACTTGAGGTTTGGGACTCGGGATATGAGCAGTTCTTC. Translating it yields CRLEVWDSGYEQFF.

In this sample, this clonotype turned up a few times. CDR3 region: CAISESGWGNEQFF. CDR3 nucleotides: TGTGCCATCAGTGAGTCCGGTTGGGGAAATGAGCAGTTCTTC. This chain joins TRBV10-3 and TRBJ2-1; no clear D gene. Trimming removed 0 bases at V and 7 bases at J, with 10 bases between. The CDR3 totals 14 residues. Per germline, CDR1 ENHRY and CDR2 SYGVKD.

This chain uses TRBV7-9 with TRBJ2-1; 14 nucleotides line up with TRBD2. With 5 bases clipped from V and 1 base from J, the junction kept 7 bases outside the gene matches. This CDR3 comprises 18 residues. CDR1 is SEHNR, CDR2 FQNEAQ, per germline (reference sequence). The CDR3 nucleotides are TGTGCCAGCAGCCCAGGGACTAGCGGGGGCCTGTCCTACAATGAGCAGTTCTTC. Encoded protein: CASSPGTSGGLSYNEQFF.

V usage is TRBV5-1 and J usage is TRBJ1-1, with 8 bases that match TRBD1. The CDR3 has 13 residues. V was clipped by 2 bases and J by 8 bases; unmatched bases: 5. CDR1 is SGHRS and CDR2 is YFSETQ in the germline V gene. The CDR3 DNA sequence: TGCGCCAGCAGCTTCCAGGGGGCCGCCGAAGCTTTCTTT. Amino acid sequence: CASSFQGAAEAFF.

The chain uses TRBV20-1 and TRBJ1-1; 7 bases are a match to TRBD1. The CDR3 sequence is 14 residues long. The germline V gene has CDR1 DFQATT and CDR2 SNEGSKA (reference sequence). The V gene end was trimmed by 0 bases and the J gene end by 6 bases; junction bases not matched to a gene: 7. The CDR3 DNA follows: TGCAGTGCTAGAGACCACAGGGGTCCAGCTGAAGCTTTCTTT. Protein product: CSARDHRGPAEAFF.

The chain couples TRBV29-1 to TRBJ2-7, with D unclear. V shed 6 bases and J shed 6 bases, with 18 bases lying between them. The CDR3 consists of 13 residues. CDR1 SQVTM and CDR2 ANQGSEA come from the germline V gene. The CDR3 reads CSVASMMVGEQYF. As DNA, the CDR3 is TGCAGCGTCGCATCGATGATGGTTGGCGAGCAGTACTTC.

The V and J genes are TRBV5-1 and TRBJ2-7; D is possibly TRBD1 (6 bases). Germline assignment: CDR1 SGHRS and CDR2 YFSETQ. Trimming took 5 bases from V and 2 from J, leaving 11 bases between them. CDR3 length equals 13 residues. CDR3 DNA: TGCGCCAGCAGGGCCCGGGACACCTACGAGCAGTACTTC. This codes for CASRARDTYEQYF.

This clonotype occurred a few times. The chain combines TRBV12-3 or TRBV12-4 with TRBJ2-5; D remains unclear. The ends were cut back, 7 bases at V and 2 bases at J, with 11 bases in the middle. The CDR3 runs 13 residues. The DNA of the CDR3 is TGTGCCAGCACTGCGTGGGCGCAAGAGACCCAGTACTTC. Amino acid sequence: CASTAWAQETQYF.

The V call is TRBV27, the J call TRBJ1-1, with TRBD1 as a possible D gene (5 bases). From germline, CDR1 is MNHEY and CDR2 SMNVEV (reference sequence). Trimming removed 4 bases from V and 1 base from J, with 13 bases in between. This CDR3 is built from 15 residues. The CDR3 bases are TGTGCCAGCAGTTCTCAGGACATCTGGAACACTGAAGCTTTCTTT. Amino acids: CASSSQDIWNTEAFF.

The chain employs TRBV12-3 or TRBV12-4 and TRBJ1-1; D is possibly TRBD1 (6 bases). Trimming shortened V by 6 bases and J by 4 bases, and 15 bases separated the two germline ends. The CDR3 totals 14 residues. The CDR3 bases are TGTGCCAGCAGCTACAGGGAGGGGAGCACTGAAGCTTTCTTT. The encoded protein is CASSYREGSTEAFF.

V and J are TRBV5-6 and TRBJ2-1, with 7 bases lining up with TRBD1. V shed 3 bases and J 7 bases; nucleotides not matched to a gene: 10. The germline gives CDR1 SGHDT, CDR2 YYEEEE. The CDR3 is 15 amino acids. DNA for the CDR3: TGTGCCAGCAGCTCTTACTGGACAGGCGGAAATGAGCAGTTCTTC. Its translation is CASSSYWTGGNEQFF.

This clonotype was seen a handful of times. The chain combines TRBV12-3 or TRBV12-4 with TRBJ1-2; 7 bases map to TRBD1. J was trimmed by 4 bases and V by 4 bases; bases with no gene match: 6. This CDR3 region has 14 residues. CDR3 protein: CASSWQGEGYGYTF. The DNA for the CDR3 is TGTGCCAGCAGTTGGCAGGGGGAGGGCTATGGCTACACCTTC.

The chain couples TRBV29-1 to TRBJ2-3; maybe TRBD1 (6 bases). From germline, CDR1 is SQVTM and CDR2 ANQGSEA. V lost 6 bases to trimming and J lost 2 bases, with 15 bases between them. The length of the CDR3 is 14 residues. The CDR3 nucleotides read TGCAGCGTCCGCCCAGGGGCTAACACAGATACGCAGTATTTT. It specifies CSVRPGANTDTQYF.

The rearrangement links TRBV20-1 to TRBJ2-5; TRBD1 matches 11 bases. The trim removed 5 bases at V and 2 bases at J, leaving 7 bases unmatched. The germline CDR1 and CDR2 sequences are DFQATT and SNEGSKA (reference sequence). The CDR3 has 15 residues. CDR3: CSARIRDRGQETQYF. CDR3 nucleotide sequence: TGCAGTGCTCGGATCCGGGACAGGGGGCAAGAGACCCAGTACTTC.

This chain connects TRBV30 to TRBJ2-1; 10 nucleotides line up with TRBD2. This CDR3 contains 14 residues. V lost 1 base, J lost 4 bases, and 1 base stayed unmatched. CDR1 is GTSNPN and CDR2 is SVGIG in the germline V gene (reference sequence). This CDR3 is CAWSGLAGYNEQFF. CDR3 sequence (DNA): TGTGCCTGGAGTGGACTAGCGGGTTACAATGAGCAGTTCTTC.

This clonotype was picked up a small number of times. The genes are TRBV7-9 and TRBJ2-7; 8 nucleotides agree with TRBD1. V lost 4 bases to trimming and J lost 3 bases; unmatched junction nucleotides: 14. The CDR3 runs 17 residues. Germline V gene lookup returns CDR1 SEHNR and CDR2 FQNEAQ (reference sequence). CDR3 bases: TGTGCCAGCAGCTCCCGGGACAGGTCAAAGGGGGGCTACGAGCAGTACTTC. Translation gives CASSSRDRSKGGYEQYF.

The rearrangement links TRBV12-3 or TRBV12-4 to TRBJ2-3, with D possibly being TRBD1 (5 bases). The CDR3 has 15 amino acids. Trimming left V 6 bases short and J 5 bases short, with 18 bases between. CDR3 loop: CASSINRGTVDTQYF. The DNA for the CDR3 is TGTGCCAGCAGCATAAATAGGGGTACGGTAGATACGCAGTATTTT.

The sample holds a few counts of this clonotype. The genes are TRBV4-1 and TRBJ2-3; D not resolved. Looked up from germline, CDR1 is MGHRA and CDR2 is YSYEKL. V was cut by 3 bases and J by 6 bases, with 13 bases left in between. This CDR3 region has 14 residues. The CDR3 protein is CASSQIVLTDTQYF. In DNA, the CDR3 is TGCGCCAGCAGCCAGATCGTGTTAACGGATACGCAGTATTTT.

This chain links TRBV7-6 with TRBJ2-7; D might be TRBD1 (5 bases). The CDR3 is made up of 15 amino acids. Trimming shortened V by 4 bases and J by 3 bases, and 16 bases separated the two germline ends. Germline lookup yields CDR1 SGHVS and CDR2 FNYEAQ. The chain's CDR3 is CASSSSETEIYEQYF. The DNA of the CDR3 is TGTGCCAGCAGCTCTTCTGAGACAGAGATCTACGAGCAGTACTTC.

This clonotype occurred once. The chain couples TRBV6-5 to TRBJ1-5, with 8 bases fitting TRBD1. V lost 6 bases, J lost 2 bases, and 9 bases stayed unmatched. This CDR3 is 16 amino acids long. Germline values: CDR1 MNHEY, CDR2 SVGAGI. In DNA form, the CDR3 reads TGTGCCAGCAGCCCAGCCTCAGGGGGCGGCAATCAGCCCCAGCATTTT. Its protein product is CASSPASGGGNQPQHF.

This chain connects TRBV7-9 to TRBJ2-7, with 12 positions matching TRBD2. Trimming removed 6 bases from V and 9 bases from J; junction bases left unmatched: 6. This CDR3 comprises 13 residues. Germline V CDR1 and CDR2: SEHNR, FQNEAQ (reference sequence). The CDR3 region has the DNA TGTGCCAGCAGTCGGACTAGCGGGGTGTGGCAGTACTTC. Residues: CASSRTSGVWQYF.

This clonotype was seen a handful of times. The chain combines TRBV7-2 with TRBJ1-2; 7 nucleotides line up with TRBD1. J gave up 4 bases and V 5 bases, and 10 bases lay outside the gene matches. Per the germline V gene, CDR1 is SGHTA and CDR2 is FQGNSA. The CDR3 covers 15 residues. CDR3 protein: CASSPGQSIVYGYTF. CDR3 coding DNA: TGTGCCAGCAGCCCGGGACAGTCAATAGTCTATGGCTACACCTTC. Using reference TRBV7-2 and TRBJ1-2 for the parts outside the CDR3, the full variable domain is GAGVSQSPSNKVTEKGKDVELRCDPISGHTALYWYRQSLGQGLEFLIYFQGNSAPDKSGLPSDRFSAERTGGSVSTLTIQRTQQEDSAVYLCASSPGQSIVYGYTFGSGTRLTVV.

This clonotype was detected once. The chain links TRBV4-1 to TRBJ1-2; 8 nucleotides align to TRBD1. The CDR3 loop spans 15 amino acids. With 5 bases clipped from V and 8 bases from J, the junction kept 13 bases outside the gene matches. Germline loops: CDR1 MGHRA, CDR2 YSYEKL. The DNA of the CDR3 is TGCGCCAGCAGCTTAACTGGGGAGGGGGACAGGGGCTACACCTTC. Its protein product is CASSLTGEGDRGYTF.

Turning to this clonotype: Relative to the germline gene, one junction end is altered; a read error may explain this. The rearrangement uses TRBV7-7 and TRBJ2-3; TRBD2 matches 9 bases. This CDR3 is 15 amino acids long. Germline assignment: CDR1 SSHAT and CDR2 FNYEAQ (reference sequence). The CDR3 region is CASSIGTSRTDTQYF. DNA for the CDR3: TGTGCTAGCAGCATCGGGACTAGCCGCACAGATACGCAGTATTTT.

This clonotype has a single count. The V call is TRBV27, the J call TRBJ2-2; D is unresolved. Trimming took 3 bases from V and 1 from J, leaving 6 bases between them. CDR1 is MNHEY, CDR2 SMNVEV, per germline (reference sequence). The CDR3 is 14 amino acids. CDR3 amino acids: CASSFGRNTGELFF. In nucleotides, the CDR3 is TGTGCCAGCAGTTTCGGACGGAACACCGGGGAGCTGTTTTTT.

Only a few counts were recorded for this clonotype. The chain uses TRBV20-1 and TRBJ1-2, with TRBD1 identical over 12 bases. Looked up from germline, CDR1 is DFQATT and CDR2 is SNEGSKA (reference sequence). V shed 0 bases and J 4 bases; nucleotides not matched to a gene: 15. The CDR3 has 19 residues. The CDR3: CSARDDTGTGGPGTYGYTF. The CDR3 DNA reads as TGCAGTGCTAGAGATGATACGGGGACAGGGGGCCCAGGAACCTATGGCTACACCTTC.

V and J are TRBV28 and TRBJ1-2; D is unclear. The V gene's germline CDR1 is MDHEN and CDR2 SYDVKM. Trimming stripped 5 bases from V and 4 bases from J, with 11 bases between. The CDR3 is 13 amino acids. This chain's CDR3 is CASSVRGSYGYTF. The CDR3 DNA reads as TGTGCCAGCAGTGTACGCGGGTCCTATGGCTACACCTTC.

The chain carries TRBV6-5 and TRBJ2-7, with 7 bases that match TRBD1. CDR1 and CDR2 from the germline V gene are MNHEY and SVGAGI. The CDR3 runs 14 residues. J gave up 7 bases and V 7 bases, and 13 bases lay outside the gene matches. The CDR3 sequence: CASTLTGLDNEQYF. The CDR3 region has the DNA TGTGCCAGCACCCTGACAGGGTTGGACAATGAGCAGTACTTC.

The chain recombines TRBV6-5 with TRBJ2-6; D possibly corresponds to TRBD1 (6 bases). The V end was cut by 0 bases, the J end by 4 bases, with 10 bases between. The CDR3 covers 16 residues. From germline, CDR1 is MNHEY and CDR2 SVGAGI. The CDR3 DNA reads as TGTGCCAGCAGTTACTCAGGGGGTACCGGGGCCAACGTCCTGACTTTC. This codes for CASSYSGGTGANVLTF.

The chain carries TRBV5-1 and TRBJ2-5, with TRBD1 identical over 8 bases. The last part of the DNA fits TRBJ2-7 better; the J call may be wrong. The CDR3 loop spans 14 amino acids. Germline CDR1 and CDR2: SGHRS and YFSETQ. CDR3 protein: CASSPRDRIDEQYF. In DNA form, the CDR3 reads TGCGCCAGCAGCCCCCGGGACAGGATCGACGAGCAGTACTTC.